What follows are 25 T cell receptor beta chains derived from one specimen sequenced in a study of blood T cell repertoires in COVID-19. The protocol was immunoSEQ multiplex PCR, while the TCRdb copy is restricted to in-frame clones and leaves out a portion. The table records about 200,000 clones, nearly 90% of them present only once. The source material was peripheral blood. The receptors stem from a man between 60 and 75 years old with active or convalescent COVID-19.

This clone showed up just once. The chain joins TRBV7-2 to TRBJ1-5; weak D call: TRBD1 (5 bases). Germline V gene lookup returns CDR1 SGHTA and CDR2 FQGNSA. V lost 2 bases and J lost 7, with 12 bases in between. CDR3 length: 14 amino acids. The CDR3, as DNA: TGTGCCAGCAGCTTAAGAGGGGCGGGGCAGCCCCAGCATTTT. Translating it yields CASSLRGAGQPQHF.

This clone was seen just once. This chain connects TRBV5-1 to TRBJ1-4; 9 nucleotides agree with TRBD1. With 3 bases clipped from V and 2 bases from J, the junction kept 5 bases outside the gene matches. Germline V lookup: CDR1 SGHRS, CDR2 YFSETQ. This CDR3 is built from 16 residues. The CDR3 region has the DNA TGCGCCAGCAGCTCAGCCGGACAGGGGACTAATGAAAAACTGTTTTTT. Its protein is CASSSAGQGTNEKLFF.

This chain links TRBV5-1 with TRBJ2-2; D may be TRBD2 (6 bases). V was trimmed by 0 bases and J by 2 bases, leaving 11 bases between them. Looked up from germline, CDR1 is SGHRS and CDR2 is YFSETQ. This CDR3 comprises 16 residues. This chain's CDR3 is CASSLATRLNTGELFF. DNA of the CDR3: TGCGCCAGCAGCTTGGCGACTAGATTAAACACCGGGGAGCTGTTTTTT.

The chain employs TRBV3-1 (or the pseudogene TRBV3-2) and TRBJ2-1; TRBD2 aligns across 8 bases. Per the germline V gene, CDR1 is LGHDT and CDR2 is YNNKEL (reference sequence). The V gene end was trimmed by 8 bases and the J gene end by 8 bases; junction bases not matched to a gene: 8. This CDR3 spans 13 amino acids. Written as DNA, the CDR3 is TGTGCCAGCGGAACGGGGGGGCCCCATGAGCAGTTCTTC. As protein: CASGTGGPHEQFF.

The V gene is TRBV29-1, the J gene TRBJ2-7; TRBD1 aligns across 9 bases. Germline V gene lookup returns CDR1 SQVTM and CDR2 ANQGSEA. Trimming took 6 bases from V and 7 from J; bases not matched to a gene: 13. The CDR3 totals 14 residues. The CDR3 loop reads CSVVYGTGTGEQYF. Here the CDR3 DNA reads TGCAGCGTCGTTTATGGGACAGGGACGGGGGAGCAGTACTTC.

CDR3 region: CASSLAGHYNEQFF. The CDR3 DNA is TGTGCCAGCAGCTTAGCGGGTCACTACAATGAGCAGTTCTTC. The chain carries TRBV11-2 and TRBJ2-1, with D hard to call. Trimming removed 1 base from V and 3 bases from J, with 7 bases in between. CDR3 length: 14 amino acids. The germline gives CDR1 SGHAT, CDR2 FQNNGV.

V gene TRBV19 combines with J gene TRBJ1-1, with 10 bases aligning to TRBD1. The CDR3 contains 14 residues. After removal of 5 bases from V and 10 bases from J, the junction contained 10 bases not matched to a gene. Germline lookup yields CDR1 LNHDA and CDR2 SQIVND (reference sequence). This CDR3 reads CASSAIGQGVLAFF. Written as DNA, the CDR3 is TGTGCCAGTAGTGCCATCGGACAGGGGGTGTTAGCTTTCTTT. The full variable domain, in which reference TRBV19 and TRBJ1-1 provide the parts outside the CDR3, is DGGITQSPKYLFRKEGQNVTLSCEQNLNHDAMYWYRQDPGQGLRLIYYSQIVNDFQKGDIAEGYSVSREKKESFPLTVTSAQKNPTAFYLCASSAIGQGVLAFFGQGTRLTVV.

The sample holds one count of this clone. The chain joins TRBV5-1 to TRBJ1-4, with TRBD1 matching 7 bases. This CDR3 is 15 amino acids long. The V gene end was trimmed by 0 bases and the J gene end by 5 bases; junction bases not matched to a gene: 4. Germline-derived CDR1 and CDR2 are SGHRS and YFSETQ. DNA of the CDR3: TGCGCCAGCAGCTTGGGAAGGGGGCAGAATGAAAAACTGTTTTTT. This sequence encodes CASSLGRGQNEKLFF.

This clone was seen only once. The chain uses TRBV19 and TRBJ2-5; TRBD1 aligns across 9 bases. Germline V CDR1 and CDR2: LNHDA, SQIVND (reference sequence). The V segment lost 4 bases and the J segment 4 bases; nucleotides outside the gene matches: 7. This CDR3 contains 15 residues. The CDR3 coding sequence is TGTGCCAGTAGTACCGAACAGGGGGCATCAGAGACCCAGTACTTC. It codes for CASSTEQGASETQYF. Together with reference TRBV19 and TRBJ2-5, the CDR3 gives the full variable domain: DGGITQSPKYLFRKEGQNVTLSCEQNLNHDAMYWYRQDPGQGLRLIYYSQIVNDFQKGDIAEGYSVSREKKESFPLTVTSAQKNPTAFYLCASSTEQGASETQYFGPGTRLLVL.

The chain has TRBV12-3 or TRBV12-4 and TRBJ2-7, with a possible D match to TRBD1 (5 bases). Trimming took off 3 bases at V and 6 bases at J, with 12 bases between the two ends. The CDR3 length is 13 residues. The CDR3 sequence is CASSLNRWAEQYF. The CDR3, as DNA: TGTGCCAGCAGTTTGAACAGGTGGGCCGAGCAGTACTTC.

The DNA of the CDR3 is TGCGCCAGCAGCTGGGACAGGGACGAAGGTTCCTACGAGCAGTACTTC. Amino acids: CASSWDRDEGSYEQYF. The chain has TRBV5-1 and TRBJ2-7, with TRBD1 matching over 9 bases. V trimming: 3 bases; J trimming: 1 base; junction bases outside the gene matches: 8. The CDR3 runs to 16 residues. Germline V gene data show CDR1 as SGHRS and CDR2 as YFSETQ.

The CDR3 DNA reads TGTGCCTGGAGTTCCGGGAGGGGGTTTGCACCCCTCCACTTT. As protein: CAWSSGRGFAPLHF. This chain links TRBV30 with TRBJ1-6; D is perhaps TRBD1 (6 bases). Germline CDR1 reads GTSNPN; CDR2 reads SVGIG (reference sequence). Trimming cost V 2 bases and J 11 bases, with 16 bases left between them. The CDR3 consists of 14 residues.

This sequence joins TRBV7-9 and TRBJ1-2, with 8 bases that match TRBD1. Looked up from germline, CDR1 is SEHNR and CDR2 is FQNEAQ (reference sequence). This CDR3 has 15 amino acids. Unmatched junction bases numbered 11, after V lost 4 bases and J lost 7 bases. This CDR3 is CASSSGQVLRAGYTF. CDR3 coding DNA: TGTGCCAGCAGCTCGGGACAGGTCCTTAGGGCTGGCTACACCTTC.

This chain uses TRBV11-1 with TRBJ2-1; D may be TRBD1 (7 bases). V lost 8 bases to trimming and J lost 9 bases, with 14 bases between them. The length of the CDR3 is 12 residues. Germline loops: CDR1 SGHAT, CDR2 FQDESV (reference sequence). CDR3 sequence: CASSRRGLEQFF. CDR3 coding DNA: TGTGCCAGCTCTAGGAGGGGGCTTGAGCAGTTCTTC.

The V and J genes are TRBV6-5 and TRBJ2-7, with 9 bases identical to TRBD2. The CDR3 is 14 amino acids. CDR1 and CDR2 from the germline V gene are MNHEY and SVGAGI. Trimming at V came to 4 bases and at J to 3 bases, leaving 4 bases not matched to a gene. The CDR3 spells CASSLSGGRYEQYF. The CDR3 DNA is TGTGCCAGCAGTTTAAGCGGGGGGCGCTACGAGCAGTACTTC.

CDR3 coding DNA: TGTGCCATCAGCTCACAGGGGGCCAGCAATCAGCCCCAGCATTTT. It encodes CAISSQGASNQPQHF. The chain is built from TRBV10-3 and TRBJ1-5; 9 nucleotides agree with TRBD1. After removal of 6 bases from V and 1 base from J, the junction contained 4 bases not matched to a gene. From germline, CDR1 is ENHRY and CDR2 SYGVKD. This CDR3 has 15 amino acids.

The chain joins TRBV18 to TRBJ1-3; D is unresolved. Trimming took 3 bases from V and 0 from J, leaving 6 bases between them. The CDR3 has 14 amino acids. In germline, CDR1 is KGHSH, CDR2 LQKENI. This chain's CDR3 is CASSPEYSGNTIYF. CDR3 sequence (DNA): TGTGCCAGCTCACCCGAGTACTCTGGAAACACCATATATTTT.

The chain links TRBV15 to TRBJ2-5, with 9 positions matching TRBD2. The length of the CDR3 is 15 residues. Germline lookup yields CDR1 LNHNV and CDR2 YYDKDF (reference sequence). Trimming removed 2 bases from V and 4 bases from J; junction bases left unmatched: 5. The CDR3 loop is CATSRSLSGGETQYF. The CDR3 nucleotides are TGTGCCACCAGCAGAAGCCTTAGCGGGGGAGAGACCCAGTACTTC.

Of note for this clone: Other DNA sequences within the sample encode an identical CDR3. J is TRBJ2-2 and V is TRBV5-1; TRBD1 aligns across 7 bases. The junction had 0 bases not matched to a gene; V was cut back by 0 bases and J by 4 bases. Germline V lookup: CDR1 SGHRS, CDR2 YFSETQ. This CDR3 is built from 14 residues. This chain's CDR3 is CASSLGQGTGELFF. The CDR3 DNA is TGCGCCAGCAGCTTGGGACAGGGCACCGGGGAGCTGTTTTTT. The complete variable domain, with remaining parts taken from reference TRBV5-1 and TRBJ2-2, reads KAGVTQTPRYLIKTRGQQVTLSCSPISGHRSVSWYQQTPGQGLQFLFEYFSETQRNKGNFPGRFSGRQFSNSRSEMNVSTLELGDSALYLCASSLGQGTGELFFGEGSRLTVL.

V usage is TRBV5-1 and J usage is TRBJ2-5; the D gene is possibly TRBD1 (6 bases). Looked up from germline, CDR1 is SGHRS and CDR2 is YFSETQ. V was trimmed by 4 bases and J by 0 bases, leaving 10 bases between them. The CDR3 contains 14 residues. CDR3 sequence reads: CASSPTGNQETQYF. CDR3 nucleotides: TGCGCCAGCAGCCCCACAGGGAACCAAGAGACCCAGTACTTC.

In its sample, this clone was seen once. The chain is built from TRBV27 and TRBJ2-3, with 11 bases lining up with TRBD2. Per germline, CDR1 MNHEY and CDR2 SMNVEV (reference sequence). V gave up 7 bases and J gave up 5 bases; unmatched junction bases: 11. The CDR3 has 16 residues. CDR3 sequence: CASTHSGGAPGDTQYF. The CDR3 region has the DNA TGTGCCAGCACCCATAGCGGGGGGGCTCCCGGAGATACGCAGTATTTT.

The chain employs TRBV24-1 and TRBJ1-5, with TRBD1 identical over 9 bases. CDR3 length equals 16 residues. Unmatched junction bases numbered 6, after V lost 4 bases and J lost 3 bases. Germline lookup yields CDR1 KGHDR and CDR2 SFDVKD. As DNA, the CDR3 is TGTGCCACCAGTGAGGCGACAGGGGGGGTCAATCAGCCCCAGCATTTT. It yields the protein CATSEATGGVNQPQHF.

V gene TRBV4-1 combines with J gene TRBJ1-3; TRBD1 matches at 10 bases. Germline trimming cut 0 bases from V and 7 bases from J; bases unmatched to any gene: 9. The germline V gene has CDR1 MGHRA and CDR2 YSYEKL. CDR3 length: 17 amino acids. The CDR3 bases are TGCGCCAGCAGCCAAGAAGCCCGGGACAGGGGTGTGAACACCATATATTTT. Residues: CASSQEARDRGVNTIYF.

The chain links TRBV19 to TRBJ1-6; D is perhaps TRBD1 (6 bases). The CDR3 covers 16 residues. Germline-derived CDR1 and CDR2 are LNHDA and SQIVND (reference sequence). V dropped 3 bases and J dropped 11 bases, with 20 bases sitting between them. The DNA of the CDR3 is TGTGCCAGTAGTATTTTGCCAGGGGTAAGGTCAACACCCCTCCACTTT. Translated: CASSILPGVRSTPLHF.

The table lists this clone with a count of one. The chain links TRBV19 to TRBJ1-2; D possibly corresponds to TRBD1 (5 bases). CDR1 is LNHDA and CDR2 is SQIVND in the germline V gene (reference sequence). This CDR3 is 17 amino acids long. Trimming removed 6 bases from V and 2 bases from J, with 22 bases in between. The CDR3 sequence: CASRGPSSGGTNYGYTF. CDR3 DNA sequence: TGTGCCAGTAGAGGACCCTCATCGGGGGGAACGAACTATGGCTACACCTTC.